Each of the 21 T cell receptor beta chains below was sequenced from the same sample in a study of tumor-infiltrating lymphocytes in localized non-small cell lung cancer. TCRdb's table, derived via immunoSEQ multiplex PCR, lists solely in-frame clones and lacks some. The table lists 11,000 or so clones, approximately 83% of them singletons. Material for sequencing was uninvolved lung tissue not adjacent to the tumor. Receptor source: a human donor with non-small cell lung cancer.

V gene TRBV6-4 combines with J gene TRBJ1-3; tentatively, D is TRBD1 (5 bases). V lost 0 bases and J lost 8, with 20 bases in between. CDR3 length equals 17 residues. The germline V gene has CDR1 MRHNA and CDR2 SNTAGT. CDR3 sequence: CASSDSDGVVGEDTIYF. DNA for the CDR3: TGTGCCAGCAGTGACTCGGACGGTGTCGTAGGGGAGGACACCATATATTTT.

The rearrangement joins TRBV13 to TRBJ1-5, with D possibly being TRBD1 (6 bases). The CDR3 contains 14 residues. Per germline, CDR1 PRHDT and CDR2 FYEKMQ (reference sequence). V lost 6 bases and J lost 6, with 15 bases in between. CDR3 amino acids: CASSWGARGQPQHF. In DNA form, the CDR3 reads TGTGCCAGCAGTTGGGGGGCCCGGGGTCAGCCCCAGCATTTT.

The rearrangement links TRBV29-1 to TRBJ2-3, with D possibly being TRBD1 (6 bases). Trimming cost V 1 base and J 1 base, with 9 bases left between them. Germline V lookup: CDR1 SQVTM, CDR2 ANQGSEA. There are 14 residues in the CDR3. CDR3 amino acids: CSVEAGQRTDTQYF. CDR3 nucleotide sequence: TGCAGCGTTGAAGCGGGACAACGCACAGATACGCAGTATTTT.

V is TRBV25-1 and J is TRBJ1-1; D is unclear. Per germline, CDR1 MGHDK and CDR2 SYGVNS. This CDR3 has 13 residues. The V and J ends lost 6 bases and 0 bases respectively, with 8 bases between them. The CDR3 protein is CASSNDLNTEAFF. The CDR3 bases are TGTGCCAGCAGCAATGATTTGAACACTGAAGCTTTCTTT.

The table lists this clone with a few counts. This rearrangement joins TRBV9 to TRBJ2-5; D unclear. The V and J ends lost 0 bases and 2 bases respectively, with 11 bases between them. The CDR3 runs 15 residues. The germline V gene encodes CDR1 SGDLS and CDR2 YYNGEE. DNA of the CDR3: TGTGCCAGCAGCGTAGGTCTCGGGTTGCAAGAGACCCAGTACTTC. It encodes CASSVGLGLQETQYF.

The chain couples TRBV11-1 to TRBJ1-6; the match to TRBD1 covers 8 bases. CDR1 is SGHAT, CDR2 FQDESV, per germline (reference sequence). The CDR3 runs to 14 residues. V dropped 5 bases and J dropped 10; count of bases not matched to a gene: 7. As DNA, the CDR3 is TGTGCCAGCAGCCCACGGACAGGGCGCTCACCCCTCCACTTT. This gives the protein CASSPRTGRSPLHF.

This clone was seen only a few times. The chain has TRBV2 and TRBJ1-3; D is perhaps TRBD1 (6 bases). In germline, CDR1 is SNHLY, CDR2 FYNNEI. The CDR3 has 12 amino acids. Trimming pared 6 bases from V and 8 bases from J, leaving 11 bases between. CDR3: CASRKQGDTIYF. In DNA, the CDR3 is TGTGCCAGCAGGAAACAGGGAGACACCATATATTTT. Variable domain in full (rest from reference TRBV2 and TRBJ1-3): EPEVTQTPSHQVTQMGQEVILRCVPISNHLYFYWYRQILGQKVEFLVSFYNNEISEKSEIFDDQFSVERPDGSNFTLKIRSTKLEDSAMYFCASRKQGDTIYFGEGSWLTVV.

This clone was counted once. This CDR3 is CASYPTADRTDTQYF. CDR3 in DNA: TGTGCCTCCTACCCGACAGCTGATCGCACAGATACGCAGTATTTT. The rearrangement joins TRBV6-5 to TRBJ2-3; a weak D match, TRBD1 (5 bases). V shed 11 bases and J shed 1 base, with 19 bases lying between them. CDR1 is MNHEY and CDR2 is SVGAGI in the germline V gene. This CDR3 is 15 amino acids long.

The genes are TRBV5-1 and TRBJ2-6; D might be TRBD1 (5 bases). Germline lookup yields CDR1 SGHRS and CDR2 YFSETQ. The V and J ends lost 7 bases and 0 bases respectively, with 14 bases between them. The CDR3 is 16 amino acids. CDR3 sequence: CASQGALLSGANVLTF. CDR3 sequence (DNA): TGCGCCAGCCAGGGTGCCCTACTCTCTGGGGCCAACGTCCTGACTTTC.

The CDR3 sequence is CASSSGTGSEAFF. As DNA, the CDR3 is TGTGCCAGCTCCTCCGGGACGGGGTCTGAAGCTTTCTTT. The rearrangement uses TRBV18 and TRBJ1-1; weak D call: TRBD1 (5 bases). Trimming pared 6 bases from V and 6 bases from J, leaving 14 bases between. The CDR3 has 13 amino acids. Germline V gene sequence: CDR1 KGHSH, CDR2 LQKENI.

The V gene is TRBV6-1, the J gene TRBJ1-6, with D tentatively TRBD1 (5 bases). CDR3 size: 16 residues. Trimming took 2 bases from V and 7 from J, leaving 15 bases between them. Germline CDR1 MNHNS, CDR2 SASEGT. The CDR3 loop is CASSEWGTGENSPLHF. The DNA of the CDR3 is TGTGCCAGCAGTGAATGGGGCACAGGCGAGAATTCACCCCTCCACTTT.

V and J are TRBV5-1 and TRBJ2-1; D unclear. Deletions cut 4 bases from V and 2 bases from J, with 7 bases between. CDR3 length: 13 residues. Germline V lookup: CDR1 SGHRS, CDR2 YFSETQ. CDR3 in DNA: TGCGCCAGCAGCCCCTACCCCTACAATGAGCAGTTCTTC. Encoded protein: CASSPYPYNEQFF.

The gene calls are TRBV5-6 and TRBJ2-5, with TRBD2 as a possible D gene (6 bases). CDR3 length equals 13 residues. Trimming took 0 bases from V and 7 from J, leaving 10 bases between them. Per germline, CDR1 SGHDT and CDR2 YYEEEE. CDR3 coding DNA: TGTGCCAGCAGCTTGGGGCAGGGAGGGACCCAGTACTTC. Translated: CASSLGQGGTQYF.

The J gene is TRBJ1-2, the V gene TRBV7-9, with 9 nucleotides matching TRBD1. Germline CDR1 and CDR2: SEHNR and FQNEAQ (reference sequence). The CDR3 has 16 residues. The J segment lost 6 bases and the V segment lost 1 base, leaving 9 bases of the junction unmatched. CDR3 in amino acids: CASSLGLQGAIDGYTF. DNA for the CDR3: TGTGCCAGCAGCTTAGGATTACAGGGGGCGATCGATGGCTACACCTTC.

The V call is TRBV19, the J call TRBJ2-3, with 12 bases fitting TRBD2. This CDR3 is built from 18 residues. CDR1 and CDR2 (germline): LNHDA, SQIVND (reference sequence). V lost 5 bases and J lost 4; bases outside the gene matches: 13. The CDR3 DNA sequence: TGTGCCAGTAGTCCCCATGGCGCTAGCGGGGGGGCAGCAGATACGCAGTATTTT. Translating it yields CASSPHGASGGAADTQYF.

The chain employs TRBV14 and TRBJ2-3; no clear D gene. The germline V gene encodes CDR1 SGHDN and CDR2 FVKESK. Trimming removed 1 base from V and 4 bases from J, with 9 bases in between. This CDR3 is built from 14 residues. As DNA, the CDR3 is TGTGCCAGCAGCCAAGTTTCCGGAGCAGATACGCAGTATTTT. Residues: CASSQVSGADTQYF.

This chain connects TRBV11-2 to TRBJ2-3, with no clear D. Germline V gene lookup returns CDR1 SGHAT and CDR2 FQNNGV. Trimming cost V 5 bases and J 5 bases, with 17 bases left between them. This CDR3 is 15 amino acids long. CDR3 protein: CASSISDPRIDTQYF. In nucleotides, the CDR3 is TGTGCCAGCAGCATTTCCGACCCCCGAATAGATACGCAGTATTTT.

CDR3 bases: TGTGCCAGCAGTTACAGGGGATCCTACGAGCAGTACTTC. It is translated as CASSYRGSYEQYF. This rearrangement joins TRBV6-5 to TRBJ2-7; D is perhaps TRBD1 (5 bases). This CDR3 is built from 13 residues. Trimming left V 2 bases short and J 1 base short, with 6 bases between. From germline, CDR1 is MNHEY and CDR2 SVGAGI.

The chain has TRBV5-1 and TRBJ2-3; 7 bases are shared with TRBD2. J lost 3 bases, V lost 5 bases, and 9 bases had no gene match. Germline V gene lookup returns CDR1 SGHRS and CDR2 YFSETQ. CDR3 size: 15 residues. Written as DNA, the CDR3 is TGCGCCAGCAGACCTCGGGGGGAAGGAACAGATACGCAGTATTTT. It encodes CASRPRGEGTDTQYF. Variable domain in full (rest from reference TRBV5-1 and TRBJ2-3): KAGVTQTPRYLIKTRGQQVTLSCSPISGHRSVSWYQQTPGQGLQFLFEYFSETQRNKGNFPGRFSGRQFSNSRSEMNVSTLELGDSALYLCASRPRGEGTDTQYFGPGTRLTVL.

This chain joins TRBV18 and TRBJ1-1; possible D gene TRBD1, 6 bases. Deletions cut 2 bases from V and 1 base from J, with 14 bases between. CDR1 is KGHSH and CDR2 is LQKENI in the germline V gene. This CDR3 is 16 amino acids long. CDR3 residues: CASSPRGEGKNTEAFF. DNA for the CDR3: TGTGCCAGCTCACCAAGGGGGGAGGGGAAGAACACTGAAGCTTTCTTT. The variable domain in full, completed from reference TRBV18 and TRBJ1-1, reads NAGVMQNPRHLVRRRGQEARLRCSPMKGHSHVYWYRQLPEEGLKFMVYLQKENIIDESGMPKERFSAEFPKEGPSILRIQQVVRGDSAAYFCASSPRGEGKNTEAFFGQGTRLTVV.

The chain recombines TRBV19 with TRBJ2-3; 11 bases are shared with TRBD2. Germline trimming cut 4 bases from V and 3 bases from J; bases unmatched to any gene: 12. From germline, CDR1 is LNHDA and CDR2 SQIVND (reference sequence). This CDR3 spans 18 amino acids. In DNA, the CDR3 is TGTGCCAGTAGTAGTTCCAAGATAGCGGGGGGGATAACAGATACGCAGTATTTT. Its translation is CASSSSKIAGGITDTQYF.